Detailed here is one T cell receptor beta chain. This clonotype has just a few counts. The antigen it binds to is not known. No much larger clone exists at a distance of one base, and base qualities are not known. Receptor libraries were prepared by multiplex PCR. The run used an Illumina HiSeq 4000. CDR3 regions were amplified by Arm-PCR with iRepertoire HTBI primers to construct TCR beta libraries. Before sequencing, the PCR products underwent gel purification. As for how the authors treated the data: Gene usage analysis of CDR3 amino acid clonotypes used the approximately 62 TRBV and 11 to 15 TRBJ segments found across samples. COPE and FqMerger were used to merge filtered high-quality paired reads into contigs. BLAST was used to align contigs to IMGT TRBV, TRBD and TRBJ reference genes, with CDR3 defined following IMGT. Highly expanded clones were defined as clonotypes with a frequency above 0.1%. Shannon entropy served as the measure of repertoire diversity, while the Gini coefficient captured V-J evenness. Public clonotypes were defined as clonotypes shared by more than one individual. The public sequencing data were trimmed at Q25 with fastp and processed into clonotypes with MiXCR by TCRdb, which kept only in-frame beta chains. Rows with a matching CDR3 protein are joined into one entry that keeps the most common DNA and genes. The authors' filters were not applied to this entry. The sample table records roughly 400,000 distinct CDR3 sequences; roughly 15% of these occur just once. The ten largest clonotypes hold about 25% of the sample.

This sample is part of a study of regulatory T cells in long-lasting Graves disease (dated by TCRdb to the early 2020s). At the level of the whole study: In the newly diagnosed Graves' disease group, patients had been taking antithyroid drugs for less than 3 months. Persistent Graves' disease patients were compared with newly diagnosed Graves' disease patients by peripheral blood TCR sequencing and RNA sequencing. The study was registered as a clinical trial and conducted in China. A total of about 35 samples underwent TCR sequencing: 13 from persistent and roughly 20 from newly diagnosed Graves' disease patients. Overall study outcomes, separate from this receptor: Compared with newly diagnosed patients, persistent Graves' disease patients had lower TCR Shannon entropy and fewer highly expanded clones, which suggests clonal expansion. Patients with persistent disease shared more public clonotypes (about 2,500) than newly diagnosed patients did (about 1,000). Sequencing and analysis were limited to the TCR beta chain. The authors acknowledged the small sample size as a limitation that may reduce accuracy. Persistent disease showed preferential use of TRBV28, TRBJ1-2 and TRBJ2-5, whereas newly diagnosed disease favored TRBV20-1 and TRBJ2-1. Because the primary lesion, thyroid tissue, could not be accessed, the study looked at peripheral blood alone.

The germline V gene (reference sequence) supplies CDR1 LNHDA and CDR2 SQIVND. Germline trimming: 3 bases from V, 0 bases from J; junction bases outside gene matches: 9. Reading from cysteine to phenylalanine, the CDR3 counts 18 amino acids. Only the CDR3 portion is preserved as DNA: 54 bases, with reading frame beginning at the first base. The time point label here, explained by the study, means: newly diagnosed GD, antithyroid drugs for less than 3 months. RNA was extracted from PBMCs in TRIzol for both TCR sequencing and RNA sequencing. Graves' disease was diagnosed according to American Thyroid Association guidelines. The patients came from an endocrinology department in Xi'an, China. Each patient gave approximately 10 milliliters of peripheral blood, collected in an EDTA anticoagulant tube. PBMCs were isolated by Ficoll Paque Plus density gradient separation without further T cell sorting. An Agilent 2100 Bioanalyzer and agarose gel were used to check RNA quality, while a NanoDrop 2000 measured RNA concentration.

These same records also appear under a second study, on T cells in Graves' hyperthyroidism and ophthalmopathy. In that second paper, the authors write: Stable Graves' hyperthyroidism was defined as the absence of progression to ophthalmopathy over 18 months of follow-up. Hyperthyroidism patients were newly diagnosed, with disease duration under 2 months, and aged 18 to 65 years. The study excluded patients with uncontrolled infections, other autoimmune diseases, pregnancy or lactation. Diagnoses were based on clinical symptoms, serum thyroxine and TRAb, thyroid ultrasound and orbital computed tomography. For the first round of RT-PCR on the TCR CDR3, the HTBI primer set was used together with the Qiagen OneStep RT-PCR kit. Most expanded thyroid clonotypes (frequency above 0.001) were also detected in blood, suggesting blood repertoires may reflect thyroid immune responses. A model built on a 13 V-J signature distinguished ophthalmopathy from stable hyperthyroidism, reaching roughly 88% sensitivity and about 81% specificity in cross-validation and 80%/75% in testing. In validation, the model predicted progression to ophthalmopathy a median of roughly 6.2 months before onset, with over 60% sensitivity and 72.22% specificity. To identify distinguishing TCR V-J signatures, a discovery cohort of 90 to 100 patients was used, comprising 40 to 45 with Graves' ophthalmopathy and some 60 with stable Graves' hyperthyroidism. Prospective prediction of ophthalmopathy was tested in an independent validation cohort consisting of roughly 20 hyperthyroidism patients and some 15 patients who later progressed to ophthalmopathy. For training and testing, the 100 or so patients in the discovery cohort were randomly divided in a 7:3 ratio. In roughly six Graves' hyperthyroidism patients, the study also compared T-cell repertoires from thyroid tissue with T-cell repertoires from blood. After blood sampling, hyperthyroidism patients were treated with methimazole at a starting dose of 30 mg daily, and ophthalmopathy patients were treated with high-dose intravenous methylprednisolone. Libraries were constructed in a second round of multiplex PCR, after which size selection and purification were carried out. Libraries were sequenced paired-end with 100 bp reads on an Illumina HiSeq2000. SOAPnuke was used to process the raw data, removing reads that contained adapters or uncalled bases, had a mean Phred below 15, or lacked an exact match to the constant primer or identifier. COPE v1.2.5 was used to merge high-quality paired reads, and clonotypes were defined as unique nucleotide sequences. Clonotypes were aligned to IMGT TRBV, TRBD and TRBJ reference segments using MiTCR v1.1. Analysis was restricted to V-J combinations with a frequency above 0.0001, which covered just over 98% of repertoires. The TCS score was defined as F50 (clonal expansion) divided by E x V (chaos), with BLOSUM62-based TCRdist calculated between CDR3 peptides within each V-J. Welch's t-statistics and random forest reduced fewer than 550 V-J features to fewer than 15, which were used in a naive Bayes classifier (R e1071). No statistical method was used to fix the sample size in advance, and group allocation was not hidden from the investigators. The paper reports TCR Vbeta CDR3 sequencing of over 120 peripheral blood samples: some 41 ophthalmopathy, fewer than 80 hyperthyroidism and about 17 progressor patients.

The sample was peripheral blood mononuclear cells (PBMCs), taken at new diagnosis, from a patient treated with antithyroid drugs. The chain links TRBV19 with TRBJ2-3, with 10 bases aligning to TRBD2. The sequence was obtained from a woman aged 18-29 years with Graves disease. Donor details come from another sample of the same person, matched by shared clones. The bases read TGTGCCAGTAGTATCCCGCTCGGACTAGCGGAGAGCACAGATACGCAGTATTTT. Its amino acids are CASSIPLGLAESTDTQYF. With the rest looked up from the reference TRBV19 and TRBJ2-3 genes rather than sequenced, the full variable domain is DGGITQSPKYLFRKEGQNVTLSCEQNLNHDAMYWYRQDPGQGLRLIYYSQIVNDFQKGDIAEGYSVSREKKESFPLTVTSAQKNPTAFYLCASSIPLGLAESTDTQYFGPGTRLTVL.